The source of this T cell receptor (beta chain) is a study of cytomegalovirus exposure and HLA in healthy donors. The primer mix had 60 Vbeta and 13 Jbeta primers. Clones were sequenced by immunoSEQ multiplex PCR, and TCRdb holds only the in-frame ones, with some missing. The sample lists 150,000 to 160,000 clones; roughly 85% were seen once. Concerning this clone itself: Its antigen is currently unknown.

Study observations and caveats: Three chains tied to CMV proved CMV antigen-specific in vitro. Rare sequences made up most TCRs, while some public TCRs were found in many donors. In a later analysis, TCR beta V- and J-gene trimming showed a link to a missense DCLRE1C variant.

Trimming removed 2 bases from V and 0 bases from J; junction bases left unmatched: 2. Germline values: CDR1 MNHEY, CDR2 SMNVEV (reference sequence). This CDR3 comprises 17 residues. As for the donors, each was a healthy bone marrow donor. This clonotype was obtained from a woman aged 18-29 years in good health and CMV-seronegative. V and J are TRBV27 and TRBJ2-1, with TRBD2 identical over 12 bases. The source material was PBMCs. The DNA for the CDR3 is TGTGCCAGCAGTTTACTAGCGGGGGGGGTCTCCTACAATGAGCAGTTCTTC. It encodes CASSLLAGGVSYNEQFF.